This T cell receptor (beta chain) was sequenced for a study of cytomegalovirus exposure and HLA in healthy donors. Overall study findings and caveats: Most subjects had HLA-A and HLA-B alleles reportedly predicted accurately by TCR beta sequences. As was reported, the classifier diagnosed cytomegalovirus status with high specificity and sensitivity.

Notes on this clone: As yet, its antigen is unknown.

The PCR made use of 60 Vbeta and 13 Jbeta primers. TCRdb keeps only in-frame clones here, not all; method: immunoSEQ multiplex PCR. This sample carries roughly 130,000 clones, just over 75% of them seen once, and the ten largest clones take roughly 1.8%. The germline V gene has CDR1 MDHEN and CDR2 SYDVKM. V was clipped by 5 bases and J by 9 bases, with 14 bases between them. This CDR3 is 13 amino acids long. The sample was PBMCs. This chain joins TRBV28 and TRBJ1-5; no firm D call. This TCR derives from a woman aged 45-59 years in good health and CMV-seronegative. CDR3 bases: TGTGCCAGCAGTCTCCCCGGGATCTGGCCCCAGCATTTT. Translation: CASSLPGIWPQHF.